Sequencing of this T cell receptor beta chain was carried out in a study of blood T cells in healthy people across ages. A second about 6 to 12 cycle PCR used barcoded and J-beta primers. In TCRdb, the 5' RACE reads were re-called with MiXCR into one record per CDR3 protein. The sample has 1.5 million to 2 million distinct CDR3 sequences; approximately 30% are singletons. Researchers isolated at least 6.5 million PBMCs per sample. The total RNA that was extracted per sample amounted to at least 5 micrograms. This CDR3 has 14 amino acids. The ends were cut back, 1 base at V and 2 bases at J, with 11 bases in the middle. Looked up from germline, CDR1 is DFQATT and CDR2 is SNEGSKA (reference sequence).

The source material was blood. The chain carries TRBV20-1 and TRBJ2-5; no firm D call. The receptor comes from a woman aged 25 to 39 in good health. CDR3 in DNA: TGCAGTGCTAGAGGGCCGCAGGAGCAAGAGACCCAGTACTTC. As protein: CSARGPQEQETQYF.